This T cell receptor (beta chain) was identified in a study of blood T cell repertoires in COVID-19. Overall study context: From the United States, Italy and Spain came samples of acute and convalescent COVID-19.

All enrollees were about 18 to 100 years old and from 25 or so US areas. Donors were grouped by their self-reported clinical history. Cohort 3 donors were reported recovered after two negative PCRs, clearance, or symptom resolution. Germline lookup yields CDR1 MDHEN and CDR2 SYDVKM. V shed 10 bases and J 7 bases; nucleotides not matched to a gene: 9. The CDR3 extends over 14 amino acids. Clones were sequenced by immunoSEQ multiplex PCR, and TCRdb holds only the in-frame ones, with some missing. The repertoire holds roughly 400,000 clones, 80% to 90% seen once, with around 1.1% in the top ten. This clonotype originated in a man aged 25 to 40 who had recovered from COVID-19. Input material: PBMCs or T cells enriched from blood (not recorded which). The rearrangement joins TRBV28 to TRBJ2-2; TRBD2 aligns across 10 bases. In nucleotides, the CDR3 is TGTGCCACCACCGGGACTAGCGCCATCGGGGAGCTGTTTTTT. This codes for CATTGTSAIGELFF.